The 30 T cell receptor beta chains below all came from one sample that was sequenced in a study of blood T cell repertoires in COVID-19. Method: immunoSEQ multiplex PCR; TCRdb's copy keeps in-frame clones and lacks some. Of more than 200,000 clones listed, approximately 86% are singletons. Sequenced: PBMCs or T cells enriched from blood (not recorded which). The origin of the receptors is a woman in her 30s with acute COVID-19.

The chain carries TRBV19 and TRBJ1-1; TRBD1 might be the D (6 bases). This CDR3 has 13 residues. The germline V gene has CDR1 LNHDA and CDR2 SQIVND (reference sequence). V lost 7 bases to trimming and J lost 1 base, with 10 bases between them. The CDR3 region is CASKGQTNTEAFF. DNA of the CDR3: TGTGCCAGTAAGGGACAAACGAACACTGAAGCTTTCTTT.

The chain carries TRBV5-4 and TRBJ2-1, with 8 bases that match TRBD2. With 2 bases clipped from V and 9 bases from J, the junction kept 1 base outside the gene matches. CDR3 length equals 12 residues. In germline, CDR1 is SGHNT, CDR2 YYREEE (reference sequence). CDR3 loop: CASSLAGVEQFF. In DNA, the CDR3 is TGTGCCAGCAGCTTAGCGGGGGTTGAGCAGTTCTTC. The entire variable domain, with the rest obtained from reference TRBV5-4 and TRBJ2-1, is as follows: ETGVTQSPTHLIKTRGQQVTLRCSSQSGHNTVSWYQQALGQGPQFIFQYYREEENGRGNFPPRFSGLQFPNYSSELNVNALELDDSALYLCASSLAGVEQFFGPGTRLTVL.

V gene TRBV2 combines with J gene TRBJ1-1; unclear D gene. Per germline, CDR1 SNHLY and CDR2 FYNNEI. There are 15 residues in the CDR3. V lost 6 bases and J lost 3, with 17 bases in between. Here the CDR3 reads CASRSRQGSYTEAFF. CDR3 coding DNA: TGTGCCAGCAGAAGTCGACAAGGAAGTTACACTGAAGCTTTCTTT.

V and J are TRBV2 and TRBJ1-2, with D perhaps matching TRBD1 (6 bases). The V end lost 1 base, the J end lost 8 bases, and 14 bases lay between the germline ends. Germline CDR1 reads SNHLY; CDR2 reads FYNNEI. The length of the CDR3 is 14 residues. Here the CDR3 reads CASSEGGRGRGYTF. The CDR3 coding sequence is TGTGCCAGCAGTGAAGGGGGCAGGGGCCGGGGCTACACCTTC. The complete variable domain, with remaining parts taken from reference TRBV2 and TRBJ1-2, reads EPEVTQTPSHQVTQMGQEVILRCVPISNHLYFYWYRQILGQKVEFLVSFYNNEISEKSEIFDDQFSVERPDGSNFTLKIRSTKLEDSAMYFCASSEGGRGRGYTFGSGTRLTVV.

The chain combines TRBV4-3 with TRBJ2-1, with TRBD1 matching over 8 bases. Germline V gives CDR1 LGHNA, CDR2 YSLEER. Trimming removed 4 bases from V and 6 bases from J; junction bases left unmatched: 8. The CDR3 runs to 15 residues. In DNA form, the CDR3 reads TGCGCCAGCAGCCCCGGGACAGGATCAACCAATGAGCAGTTCTTC. Residues: CASSPGTGSTNEQFF.

The rearrangement uses TRBV2 and TRBJ1-3; no clear D gene. Per the germline V gene, CDR1 is SNHLY and CDR2 is FYNNEI. The CDR3 is made up of 15 amino acids. V dropped 3 bases and J dropped 2 bases, with 11 bases sitting between them. CDR3 sequence: CASSEAGVAGNTIYF. CDR3 in DNA: TGTGCCAGCAGTGAGGCGGGTGTAGCTGGAAACACCATATATTTT.

In nucleotides, the CDR3 is TGTGCCTGGAGTGTAGGCCAGGGCACCGGGGAGCTGTTTTTT. This translates into CAWSVGQGTGELFF. The chain joins TRBV30 to TRBJ2-2, with TRBD1 as a possible D gene (5 bases). This CDR3 is built from 14 residues. Germline CDR1 and CDR2: GTSNPN and SVGIG (reference sequence). V lost 0 bases and J 4 bases, leaving 9 bases between the germline ends.

V gene TRBV27 combines with J gene TRBJ1-2, with unresolved D. Germline CDR1 MNHEY, CDR2 SMNVEV (reference sequence). This CDR3 region has 15 residues. Trimming cost V 4 bases and J 0 bases, with 12 bases left between them. The CDR3 reads CASSSVSYSNYGYTF. CDR3 in DNA: TGTGCCAGCAGTTCTGTCTCGTATTCTAACTATGGCTACACCTTC.

The chain has TRBV30 and TRBJ1-1; tentatively, D is TRBD1 (5 bases). This CDR3 region has 13 residues. Germline CDR1 is GTSNPN and CDR2 is SVGIG (reference sequence). Trimming left V 0 bases short and J 4 bases short, with 9 bases between. This CDR3 is CAWSVEGVTEAFF. CDR3 DNA: TGTGCCTGGAGTGTCGAAGGGGTCACTGAAGCTTTCTTT. Complete variable domain (other parts from reference TRBV30 and TRBJ1-1): SQTIHQWPATLVQPVGSPLSLECTVEGTSNPNLYWYRQAAGRGLQLLFYSVGIGQISSEVPQNLSASRPQDRQFILSSKKLLLSDSGFYLCAWSVEGVTEAFFGQGTRLTVV.

This chain joins TRBV28 and TRBJ2-5, with 7 bases that match TRBD2. The junction had 7 bases not matched to a gene; V was cut back by 5 bases and J by 1 base. The V gene's germline CDR1 is MDHEN and CDR2 SYDVKM. This CDR3 contains 15 residues. Here the CDR3 DNA reads TGTGCCAGCAGTCAGGTGGGCGGGAGCCAAGAGACCCAGTACTTC. It yields the protein CASSQVGGSQETQYF.

The chain employs TRBV5-4 and TRBJ2-7; 12 positions agree with TRBD2. CDR1 and CDR2 from the germline V gene are SGHNT and YYREEE (reference sequence). J was trimmed by 6 bases and V by 1 base; bases with no gene match: 5. The CDR3 has 15 residues. CDR3 in amino acids: CASSLRTSGASEQYF. CDR3 DNA: TGTGCCAGCAGCTTGCGGACTAGCGGGGCTAGCGAGCAGTACTTC.

The rearrangement links TRBV19 to TRBJ2-3; 7 nucleotides agree with TRBD1. The V gene's germline CDR1 is LNHDA and CDR2 SQIVND (reference sequence). V shed 8 bases, J shed 7 bases, and the junction held 18 bases outside the gene matches. The CDR3 loop spans 16 amino acids. CDR3 nucleotides: TGTGCCAGTCGCAGGGGGTACCGGGACCTCGGTAATACGCAGTATTTT. Translated, it gives CASRRGYRDLGNTQYF. Full variable domain (rest looked up from reference TRBV19 and TRBJ2-3): DGGITQSPKYLFRKEGQNVTLSCEQNLNHDAMYWYRQDPGQGLRLIYYSQIVNDFQKGDIAEGYSVSREKKESFPLTVTSAQKNPTAFYLCASRRGYRDLGNTQYFGPGTRLTVL.

This rearrangement joins TRBV28 to TRBJ1-2; D is uncertain. Germline lookup yields CDR1 MDHEN and CDR2 SYDVKM. Trimming stripped 6 bases from V and 4 bases from J, with 3 bases between. This CDR3 has 10 amino acids. For the CDR3, the DNA is TGTGCCAGCAGCTCCTATGGCTACACCTTC. It translates to CASSSYGYTF.

Only one count was recorded for this clone. The chain uses TRBV6-5 and TRBJ2-2, with 8 bases identical to TRBD2. The CDR3 spans 15 residues. The trim removed 9 bases at V and 4 bases at J, leaving 10 bases unmatched. Germline V lookup: CDR1 MNHEY, CDR2 SVGAGI. The DNA for the CDR3 is TGTGCCAGTGGGTCGGGTAGCGGGGTCACCGGGGAGCTGTTTTTT. It encodes CASGSGSGVTGELFF.

The chain employs TRBV6-5 and TRBJ1-2; 11 bases fit TRBD1. The CDR3 has 15 residues. Germline trimming cut 8 bases from V and 8 bases from J; bases unmatched to any gene: 13. CDR1 and CDR2 from the germline V gene are MNHEY and SVGAGI. The CDR3, as DNA: TGTGCCAGCCACGGGTACGGACAGGGGGCTGTGGGCTACACCTTC. It codes for CASHGYGQGAVGYTF.

The gene calls are TRBV4-1 and TRBJ1-5; D is perhaps TRBD1 (6 bases). CDR1 is MGHRA and CDR2 is YSYEKL in the germline V gene. Trimming took off 0 bases at V and 5 bases at J, with 11 bases between the two ends. This CDR3 comprises 15 residues. The CDR3 DNA is TGCGCCAGCAGCCAAGATGCACAGGGCCATCAGCCCCAGCATTTT. Protein sequence: CASSQDAQGHQPQHF.

This clone was detected only a few times. This rearrangement joins TRBV27 to TRBJ2-5; no clear D. CDR1 and CDR2 from the germline V gene are MNHEY and SMNVEV (reference sequence). V lost 3 bases, J lost 3 bases, and 8 bases lay in between. The CDR3 contains 13 residues. This CDR3 reads CASSFVEKETQYF. CDR3 coding DNA: TGTGCCAGCAGTTTTGTAGAGAAAGAGACCCAGTACTTC.

CDR3 bases: TGTGCCAGCAGCCAAGGGGGGACTAGCGGGAGATCCTACGAGCAGTACTTC. Its protein product is CASSQGGTSGRSYEQYF. This chain joins TRBV14 and TRBJ2-7, with 14 bases lining up with TRBD2. Germline trimming cut 1 base from V and 1 base from J; bases unmatched to any gene: 3. CDR1 and CDR2 (germline): SGHDN, FVKESK. The CDR3 loop spans 17 amino acids.

This chain links TRBV3-1 (or the pseudogene TRBV3-2) with TRBJ1-5, with 8 nucleotides matching TRBD1. The CDR3 is made up of 14 amino acids. CDR1 LGHDT and CDR2 YNNKEL come from the germline V gene (reference sequence). The junction had 0 bases not matched to a gene; V was cut back by 4 bases and J by 1 base. Written as DNA, the CDR3 is TGTGCCAGCAGCCGACAGGGGAGCAATCAGCCCCAGCATTTT. Translation gives CASSRQGSNQPQHF.

The chain carries TRBV28 and TRBJ1-2; TRBD1 matches at 7 bases. This CDR3 spans 11 amino acids. From germline, CDR1 is MDHEN and CDR2 SYDVKM. J lost 8 bases, V lost 7 bases, and 4 bases had no gene match. CDR3 sequence reads: CASTLGGGYTF. The DNA for the CDR3 is TGTGCCAGCACCCTAGGGGGCGGCTACACCTTC.

This clone was observed a handful of times. The rearrangement links TRBV19 to TRBJ2-7; tentative D call: TRBD1 (6 bases). V shed 5 bases and J shed 1 base, with 15 bases lying between them. The CDR3 totals 15 residues. Germline V CDR1 and CDR2: LNHDA, SQIVND (reference sequence). The CDR3 spells CASSLSGTNSYEQYF. The CDR3 DNA sequence: TGTGCCAGTAGTCTATCCGGGACAAATTCCTACGAGCAGTACTTC. Full variable domain (rest looked up from reference TRBV19 and TRBJ2-7): DGGITQSPKYLFRKEGQNVTLSCEQNLNHDAMYWYRQDPGQGLRLIYYSQIVNDFQKGDIAEGYSVSREKKESFPLTVTSAQKNPTAFYLCASSLSGTNSYEQYFGPGTRLTVT.

The chain carries TRBV14 and TRBJ1-6, with D perhaps matching TRBD1 (5 bases). This CDR3 spans 16 amino acids. Germline V CDR1 and CDR2: SGHDN, FVKESK. Deletions cut 1 base from V and 9 bases from J, with 16 bases between. The CDR3 DNA reads TGTGCCAGCAGCCAAGGGGGCCGGCAAAGACCTTCACCCCTCCACTTT. Protein: CASSQGGRQRPSPLHF.

The chain couples TRBV11-2 to TRBJ1-2; no clear D gene. Germline values: CDR1 SGHAT, CDR2 FQNNGV. V was pared by 1 base and J by 5 bases, with 8 bases between. CDR3 length: 13 residues. The CDR3, as DNA: TGTGCCAGCAGCTTAGGGGCAGGATATGGCTACACCTTC. Its protein product is CASSLGAGYGYTF.

The rearrangement links TRBV10-2 to TRBJ2-5; TRBD2 aligns across 9 bases. Germline lookup yields CDR1 WSHSY and CDR2 SAAADI. J lost 1 base, V lost 6 bases, and 3 bases had no gene match. The CDR3 covers 14 residues. The CDR3 is CASSLGLAQETQYF. In DNA, the CDR3 is TGCGCCAGCAGCCTGGGACTAGCCCAAGAGACCCAGTACTTC.

This chain joins TRBV2 and TRBJ1-6, with D uncertain. V was pared by 4 bases and J by 9 bases, with 13 bases between. In germline, CDR1 is SNHLY, CDR2 FYNNEI. This CDR3 has 14 residues. This CDR3 reads CASSGGREGSPLHF. The CDR3 bases are TGTGCCAGCAGTGGTGGTAGGGAGGGTTCACCCCTCCACTTT.

The gene calls are TRBV11-3 and TRBJ1-5; D perhaps matches TRBD1 (6 bases). The CDR3 has 16 residues. The germline CDR1 and CDR2 sequences are SGHNT and YENEEA. The germline V and J ends were trimmed by 1 base and 4 bases, with 14 bases remaining between them. The CDR3 bases are TGTGCCAGCAGCTTAGGAGGGCCGGACAGAAATCAGCCCCAGCATTTT. The encoded protein is CASSLGGPDRNQPQHF.

The V gene is TRBV3-1 (or the pseudogene TRBV3-2), the J gene TRBJ2-1; tentative D call: TRBD2 (5 bases). CDR3 length: 16 residues. Looked up from germline, CDR1 is LGHDT and CDR2 is YNNKEL (reference sequence). Trimming shortened V by 1 base and J by 4 bases, and 14 bases separated the two germline ends. CDR3 in amino acids: CASSQGSGEIYNEQFF. In DNA, the CDR3 is TGTGCCAGCAGCCAAGGGTCCGGGGAGATATACAATGAGCAGTTCTTC.

The rearrangement uses TRBV9 and TRBJ2-7; D may be TRBD2 (5 bases). The germline gives CDR1 SGDLS, CDR2 YYNGEE. Trimming cost V 0 bases and J 1 base, with 11 bases left between them. The CDR3 consists of 15 residues. The CDR3 protein is CASSVGGSPSYEQYF. The CDR3 coding sequence is TGTGCCAGCAGCGTAGGCGGGTCCCCTTCCTACGAGCAGTACTTC.

The chain employs TRBV2 and TRBJ1-2, with D unclear. Germline V CDR1 and CDR2: SNHLY, FYNNEI. Trimming cost V 3 bases and J 8 bases, with 10 bases left between them. The CDR3 runs 12 residues. The CDR3 loop is CASSDTRQGYTF. CDR3 coding DNA: TGTGCCAGCAGTGATACTCGTCAAGGCTACACCTTC. The whole variable domain, remainder taken from reference TRBV2 and TRBJ1-2, is EPEVTQTPSHQVTQMGQEVILRCVPISNHLYFYWYRQILGQKVEFLVSFYNNEISEKSEIFDDQFSVERPDGSNFTLKIRSTKLEDSAMYFCASSDTRQGYTFGSGTRLTVV.

The chain uses TRBV6-5 and TRBJ2-1; D may be TRBD2 (7 bases). Germline CDR1 reads MNHEY; CDR2 reads SVGAGI. V was trimmed by 7 bases and J by 8 bases, leaving 15 bases between them. The CDR3 has 13 residues. The CDR3 sequence: CASTPLGGDEQFF. For the CDR3, the DNA is TGTGCCAGCACCCCTCTAGGGGGGGATGAGCAGTTCTTC.